The clone carrying this TCR beta chain was seen once. Its cognate antigen is unknown. J gave up 2 bases and V 4 bases, and 5 bases lay outside the gene matches. The CDR3 totals 16 residues. Germline V gene sequence: CDR1 SGHRS, CDR2 YFSETQ. These data are taken from a study of T cell responses to AZD1222 COVID-19 vaccine. At the level of the study: Second-dose timings of about 4 or about 12 weeks were pooled. Study-wide findings and caveats: Increases in Spike-specific TCR breadth and depth were seen after two AZD1222 doses. Unmutated variant regions reportedly attract nearly half of all spike-specific TCRs. Females made up more of the donors, who were largely white British, and clonal diversity may have come out too low.

Method: immunoSEQ multiplex PCR; TCRdb's copy keeps in-frame clones and lacks some. Counted here are around 120,000 clones, 70% to 90% occurring once; the ten biggest clones make up 1.5% to 2%. J is TRBJ2-7 and V is TRBV5-1, with 14 bases aligning to TRBD2. The sequence was obtained from an adult in good health. The sequences come from peripheral blood, collected on day 0 of AZD1222 vaccination. The CDR3 region has the DNA TGCGCCAGCAGCATTCGGACTAGCGGGGGGCCCTACGAGCAGTACTTC. Its protein product is CASSIRTSGGPYEQYF. The whole variable domain, filled in from reference TRBV5-1 and TRBJ2-7, reads KAGVTQTPRYLIKTRGQQVTLSCSPISGHRSVSWYQQTPGQGLQFLFEYFSETQRNKGNFPGRFSGRQFSNSRSEMNVSTLELGDSALYLCASSIRTSGGPYEQYFGPGTRLTVT.